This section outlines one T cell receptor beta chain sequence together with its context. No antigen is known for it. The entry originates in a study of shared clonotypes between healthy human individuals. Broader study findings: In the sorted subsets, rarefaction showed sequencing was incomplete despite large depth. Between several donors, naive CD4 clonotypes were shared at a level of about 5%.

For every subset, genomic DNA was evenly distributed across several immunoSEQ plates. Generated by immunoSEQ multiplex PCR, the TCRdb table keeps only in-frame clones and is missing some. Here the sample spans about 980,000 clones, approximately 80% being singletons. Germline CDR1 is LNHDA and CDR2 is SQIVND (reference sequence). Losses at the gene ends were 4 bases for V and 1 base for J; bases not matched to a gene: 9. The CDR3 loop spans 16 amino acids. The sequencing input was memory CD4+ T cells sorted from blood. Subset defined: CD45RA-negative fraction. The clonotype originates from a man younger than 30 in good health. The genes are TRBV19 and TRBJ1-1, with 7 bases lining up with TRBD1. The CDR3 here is CASSTLIQGTNTEAFF. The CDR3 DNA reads TGTGCCAGTAGTACCCTAATACAGGGGACGAACACTGAAGCTTTCTTT.